This is a list of T cell receptor beta chains from one sample in a study of shared clonotypes between healthy human individuals. Some clones are missing from TCRdb's copy, which holds only in-frame ones; the method was immunoSEQ multiplex PCR. The data show approximately 2.3 million clones, with over 85% seen just once and 0.39% held by the top ten. Sequencing was performed on naive CD4+ T cells from PBMCs. The source of these receptors is a man younger than 30 in good health. Some clones in this sample may be carry-over from other donors' samples. Both conserved end residues are part of each CDR3. Fields, in order: D gene, V gene, clone size, J gene, CDR3 protein, CDR3 DNA. A D gene is named only where the DNA matches it firmly. Clone size is stated in some rows and not others, as once, few, many or a class when expanded.

D gene: TRBD1
V gene: TRBV19
clone size: once
J gene: TRBJ1-2
CDR3 protein: CASSIDGTGLRGYTF
CDR3 DNA: TGTGCCAGTAGTATAGACGGGACAGGGTTACGAGGCTACACCTTC

D gene: NA
V gene: TRBV28
clone size: NA
J gene: TRBJ2-4
CDR3 protein: CASSFRGSKNIQYF
CDR3 DNA: TGTGCCAGCAGTTTTAGGGGGTCCAAAAACATTCAGTACTTC

D gene: TRBD2
V gene: TRBV5-4
clone size: NA
J gene: TRBJ2-7
CDR3 protein: CASRIAGGPYEQYF
CDR3 DNA: TGTGCCAGCAGAATAGCGGGAGGGCCCTACGAGCAGTACTTC

D gene: NA
V gene: TRBV11-2
clone size: NA
J gene: TRBJ1-2
CDR3 protein: CASSLGTFDYGYTF
CDR3 DNA: TGTGCCAGCAGCTTAGGGACGTTTGACTATGGCTACACCTTC

D gene: TRBD2
V gene: TRBV4-2
clone size: NA
J gene: TRBJ2-7
CDR3 protein: CASSPTGLAGGYEQYF
CDR3 DNA: TGTGCCAGCAGCCCGACAGGGCTAGCGGGAGGCTACGAGCAGTACTTC

D gene: NA
V gene: TRBV4-3
clone size: NA
J gene: TRBJ1-1
CDR3 protein: CASSQQGLGTAAFF
CDR3 DNA: TGCGCCAGCAGCCAACAGGGGCTAGGGACTGCGGCTTTCTTT

D gene: NA
V gene: TRBV19
clone size: NA
J gene: TRBJ2-4
CDR3 protein: CASSIFNIQYF
CDR3 DNA: TGTGCCAGTAGTATTTTTAACATTCAGTACTTC

D gene: NA
V gene: TRBV7-6
clone size: NA
J gene: TRBJ1-3
CDR3 protein: CASSLGRGGNTIYF
CDR3 DNA: TGTGCCAGCAGCTTAGGGCGCGGCGGAAACACCATATATTTT

D gene: NA
V gene: TRBV19
clone size: few
J gene: TRBJ1-1
CDR3 protein: CASSIGVRVNTEAFF
CDR3 DNA: TGTGCCAGTAGTATTGGGGTCAGGGTGAACACTGAAGCTTTCTTT

D gene: TRBD2
V gene: TRBV30
clone size: NA
J gene: TRBJ2-7
CDR3 protein: CAWSVDGRPPYEQYF
CDR3 DNA: TGTGCCTGGAGTGTAGACGGGAGGCCCCCCTACGAGCAGTACTTC

D gene: TRBD1
V gene: TRBV12-5
clone size: NA
J gene: TRBJ2-3
CDR3 protein: CASGPGQGRVDTQYF
CDR3 DNA: TGTGCTAGTGGACCCGGACAGGGACGAGTAGATACGCAGTATTTT

D gene: TRBD1
V gene: TRBV7-9
clone size: NA
J gene: TRBJ1-1
CDR3 protein: CASSLITGGTEAFF
CDR3 DNA: TGTGCCAGCAGCTTAATTACAGGGGGCACTGAAGCTTTCTTT

D gene: NA
V gene: TRBV19
clone size: NA
J gene: TRBJ1-2
CDR3 protein: CASSNRQIYGYTF
CDR3 DNA: TGTGCCAGTAGTAATAGACAGATCTATGGCTACACCTTC

D gene: NA
V gene: TRBV5-1
clone size: NA
J gene: TRBJ2-2
CDR3 protein: CASSAGTPAGELFF
CDR3 DNA: TGCGCCAGCAGCGCCGGGACTCCGGCCGGGGAGCTGTTTTTT

D gene: NA
V gene: TRBV7-6
clone size: NA
J gene: TRBJ1-4
CDR3 protein: CASSPYSRFPSGANEKLFF
CDR3 DNA: TGTGCCAGCAGCCCATATTCCAGGTTCCCAAGTGGGGCTAATGAAAAACTGTTTTTT

D gene: TRBD1
V gene: TRBV6-6
clone size: NA
J gene: TRBJ2-7
CDR3 protein: CASRGQGVSEQYF
CDR3 DNA: TGTGCCAGCAGGGGACAGGGGGTGTCGGAGCAGTACTTC

D gene: NA
V gene: TRBV6-1
clone size: NA
J gene: TRBJ2-1
CDR3 protein: CASSVTSNNEQFF
CDR3 DNA: TGTGCCAGCAGTGTAACTTCAAACAATGAGCAGTTCTTC

D gene: NA
V gene: TRBV28
clone size: NA
J gene: TRBJ1-2
CDR3 protein: CASSRTPRGPYGYTF
CDR3 DNA: TGTGCCAGCAGTCGGACACCCAGGGGACCCTATGGCTACACCTTC

D gene: NA
V gene: TRBV20-1
clone size: NA
J gene: TRBJ1-2
CDR3 protein: CSARAEDGYTF
CDR3 DNA: TGCAGTGCTAGAGCCGAAGATGGCTACACCTTC

D gene: TRBD2
V gene: TRBV29-1
clone size: NA
J gene: TRBJ2-1
CDR3 protein: CSAVAGAGGNEQFF
CDR3 DNA: TGCAGCGCCGTAGCGGGAGCAGGTGGGAATGAGCAGTTCTTC